One T cell receptor beta chain is described in this entry. The data were obtained in a study of T cell responses to AZD1222 COVID-19 vaccine. Repertoires were generated with immunoSEQ multiplex PCR, while TCRdb's copy carries only in-frame clones and drops some. The data hold 100,000 to 150,000 clones, with approximately 88% observed a single time. This CDR3 comprises 16 residues. From germline, CDR1 is SQVTM and CDR2 ANQGSEA. The V end lost 6 bases, the J end lost 1 base, and 21 bases lay between the germline ends. The sample in question was peripheral blood, obtained on day 0 of AZD1222 vaccination. J is TRBJ1-2 and V is TRBV29-1, with a possible D match to TRBD1 (6 bases). The TCR sequence derives from an adult in good health. DNA of the CDR3: TGCAGCGTAGGGGGGGCAGGGGCACCCCTTAACTATGGCTACACCTTC. It specifies CSVGGAGAPLNYGYTF.